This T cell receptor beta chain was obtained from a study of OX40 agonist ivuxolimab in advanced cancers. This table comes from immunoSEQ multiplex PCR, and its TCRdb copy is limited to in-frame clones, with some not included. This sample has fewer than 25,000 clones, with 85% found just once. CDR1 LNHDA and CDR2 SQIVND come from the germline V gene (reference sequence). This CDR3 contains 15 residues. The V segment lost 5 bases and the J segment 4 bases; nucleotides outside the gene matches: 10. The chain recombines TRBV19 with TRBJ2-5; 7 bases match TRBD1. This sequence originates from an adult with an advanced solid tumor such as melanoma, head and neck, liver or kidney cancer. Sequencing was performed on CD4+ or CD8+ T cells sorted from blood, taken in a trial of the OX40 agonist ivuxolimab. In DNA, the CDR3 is TGTGCCAGTAGTCCGGACAGGCCGCCCGGAGAGACCCAGTACTTC. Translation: CASSPDRPPGETQYF.